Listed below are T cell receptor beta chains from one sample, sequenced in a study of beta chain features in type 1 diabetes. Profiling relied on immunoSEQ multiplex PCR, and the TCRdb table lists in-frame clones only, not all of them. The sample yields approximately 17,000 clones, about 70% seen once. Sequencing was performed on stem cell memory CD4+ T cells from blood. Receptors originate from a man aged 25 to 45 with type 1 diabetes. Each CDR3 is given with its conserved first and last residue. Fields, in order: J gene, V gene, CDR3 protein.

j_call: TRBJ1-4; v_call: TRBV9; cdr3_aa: CASSGALGQDEKLFF
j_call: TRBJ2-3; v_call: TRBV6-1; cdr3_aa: CASSAATSSGGGDTQYF
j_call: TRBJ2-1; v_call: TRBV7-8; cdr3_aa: CASSSRGGGADEQFF
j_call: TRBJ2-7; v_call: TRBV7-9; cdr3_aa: CASSLNRGATYEQYF
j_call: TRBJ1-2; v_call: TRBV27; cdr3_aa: CASSFGQGSWYGYTF
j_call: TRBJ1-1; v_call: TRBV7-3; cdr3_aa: CASSLQGGTEAFF
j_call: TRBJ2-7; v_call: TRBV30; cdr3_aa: CAWSLAGDVEQYF
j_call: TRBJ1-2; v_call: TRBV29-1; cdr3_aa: CSVGHRVYGYTF
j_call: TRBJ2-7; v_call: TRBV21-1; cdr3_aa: CASSKTGTSGGTSYEQYF
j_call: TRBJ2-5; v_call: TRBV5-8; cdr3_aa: CATKSKGKETQYF
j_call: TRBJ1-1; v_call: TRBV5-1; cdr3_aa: CASSLDWGDTEAFF
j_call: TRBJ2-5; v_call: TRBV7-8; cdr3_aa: CASSLSWGASGIETQYF
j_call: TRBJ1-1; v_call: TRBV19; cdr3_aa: CASSNYGGNTEAFF
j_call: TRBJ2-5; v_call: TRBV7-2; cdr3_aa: CASSFQGLQETQYF
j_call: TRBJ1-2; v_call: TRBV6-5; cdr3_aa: CASYLQGAGGYTF
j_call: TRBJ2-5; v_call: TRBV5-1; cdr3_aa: CASNSGQGNQETQYF
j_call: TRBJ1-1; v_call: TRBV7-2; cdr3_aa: CASSSYRVNTEAFF
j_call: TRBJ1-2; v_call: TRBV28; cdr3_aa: CASRPYRGAYGYTF
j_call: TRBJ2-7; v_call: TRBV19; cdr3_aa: CASSMDLWDSSYEQYF
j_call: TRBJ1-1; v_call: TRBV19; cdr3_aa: CASSIMRAEAFF
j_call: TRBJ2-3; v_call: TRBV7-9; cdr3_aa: CASSFGDSSTDTQYF
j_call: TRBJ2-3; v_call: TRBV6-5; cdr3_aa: CASSYRAGDTQYF
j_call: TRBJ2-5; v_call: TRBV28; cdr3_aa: CASSLAGGHETQYF
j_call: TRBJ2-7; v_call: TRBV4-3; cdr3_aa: CASSQGIGGPTSSYEQYF
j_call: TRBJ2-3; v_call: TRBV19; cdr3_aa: CASSLTAGVLTDTQYF
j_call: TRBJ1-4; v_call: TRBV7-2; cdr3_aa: CASSLAAEKLFF
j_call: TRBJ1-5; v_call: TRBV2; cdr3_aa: CASSGLAGGNQPQHF
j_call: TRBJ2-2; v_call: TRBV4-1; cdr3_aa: CASSLTGPTGELFF
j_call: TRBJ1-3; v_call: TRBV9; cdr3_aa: CASSARSRDTGNTIYF
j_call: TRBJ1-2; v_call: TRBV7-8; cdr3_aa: CASSLQAMGYGYTF
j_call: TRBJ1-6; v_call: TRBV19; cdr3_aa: CASSASQVSPLHF
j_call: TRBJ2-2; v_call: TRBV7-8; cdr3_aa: CASSLARVEGGTGELFF
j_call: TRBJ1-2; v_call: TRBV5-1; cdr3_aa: CASSFDTGRGGYGYTF
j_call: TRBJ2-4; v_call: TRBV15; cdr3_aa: CATKTSGAKNIQYF
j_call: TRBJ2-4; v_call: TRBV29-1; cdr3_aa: CSARVGQDPGNIQYF
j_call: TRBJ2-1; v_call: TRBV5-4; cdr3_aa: CASSLGTRQHNEQFF
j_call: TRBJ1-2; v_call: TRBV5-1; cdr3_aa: CASSLEGTGHGYTF
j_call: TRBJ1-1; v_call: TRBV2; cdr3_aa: CASSDYLTPRAFF
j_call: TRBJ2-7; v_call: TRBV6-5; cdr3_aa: CASSARWSGEQYF
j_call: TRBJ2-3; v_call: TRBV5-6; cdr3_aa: CASSWGIAGNSDTQYF